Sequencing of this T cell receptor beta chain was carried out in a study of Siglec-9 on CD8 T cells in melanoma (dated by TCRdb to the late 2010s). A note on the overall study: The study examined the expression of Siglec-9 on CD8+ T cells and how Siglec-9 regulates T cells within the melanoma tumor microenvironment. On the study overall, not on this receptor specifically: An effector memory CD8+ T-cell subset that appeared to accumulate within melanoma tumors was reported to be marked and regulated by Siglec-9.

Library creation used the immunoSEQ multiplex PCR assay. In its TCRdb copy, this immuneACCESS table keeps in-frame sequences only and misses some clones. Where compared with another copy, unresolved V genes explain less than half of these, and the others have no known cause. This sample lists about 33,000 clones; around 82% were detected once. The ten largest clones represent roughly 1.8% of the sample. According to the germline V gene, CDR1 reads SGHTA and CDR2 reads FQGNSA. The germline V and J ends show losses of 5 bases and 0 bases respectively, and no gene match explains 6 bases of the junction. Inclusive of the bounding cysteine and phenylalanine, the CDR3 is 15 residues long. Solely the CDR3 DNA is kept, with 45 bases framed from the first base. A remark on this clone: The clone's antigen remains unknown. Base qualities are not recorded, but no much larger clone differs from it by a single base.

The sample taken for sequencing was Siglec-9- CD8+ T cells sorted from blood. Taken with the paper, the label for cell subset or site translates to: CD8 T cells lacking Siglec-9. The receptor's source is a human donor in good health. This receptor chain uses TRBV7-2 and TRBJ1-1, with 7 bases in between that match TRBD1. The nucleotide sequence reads TGTGCCAGCAGCGTAACAGGGGCCGTGAACACTGAAGCTTTCTTT. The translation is CASSVTGAVNTEAFF.